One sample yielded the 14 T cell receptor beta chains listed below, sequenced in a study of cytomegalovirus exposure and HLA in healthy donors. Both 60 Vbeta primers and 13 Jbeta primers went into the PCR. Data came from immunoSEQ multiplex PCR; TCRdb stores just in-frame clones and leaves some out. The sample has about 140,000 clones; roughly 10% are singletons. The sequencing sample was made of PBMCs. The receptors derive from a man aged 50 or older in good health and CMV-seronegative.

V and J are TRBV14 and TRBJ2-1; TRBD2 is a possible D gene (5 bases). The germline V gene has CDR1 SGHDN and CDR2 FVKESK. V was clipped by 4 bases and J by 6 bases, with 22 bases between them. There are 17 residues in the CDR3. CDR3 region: CASSPRRAGGWFNEQFF. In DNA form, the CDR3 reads TGTGCCAGCAGCCCCCGGCGGGCAGGAGGCTGGTTCAATGAGCAGTTCTTC. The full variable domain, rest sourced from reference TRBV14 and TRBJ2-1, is EAGVTQFPSHSVIEKGQTVTLRCDPISGHDNLYWYRRVMGKEIKFLLHFVKESKQDESGMPNNRFLAERTGGTYSTLKVQPAELEDSGVYFCASSPRRAGGWFNEQFFGPGTRLTVL.

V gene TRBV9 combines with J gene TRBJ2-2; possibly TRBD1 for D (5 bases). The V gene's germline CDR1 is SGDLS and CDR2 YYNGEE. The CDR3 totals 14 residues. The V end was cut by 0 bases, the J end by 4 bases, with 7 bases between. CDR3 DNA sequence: TGTGCCAGCAGCGTAGGCAGGGTCACCGGGGAGCTGTTTTTT. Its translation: CASSVGRVTGELFF.

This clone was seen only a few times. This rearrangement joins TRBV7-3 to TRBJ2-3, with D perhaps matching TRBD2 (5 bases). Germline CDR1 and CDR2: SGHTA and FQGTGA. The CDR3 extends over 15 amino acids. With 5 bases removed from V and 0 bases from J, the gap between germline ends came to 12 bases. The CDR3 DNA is TGTGCCAGCAGCCGGGAACGGGCTAGCACAGATACGCAGTATTTT. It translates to CASSRERASTDTQYF.

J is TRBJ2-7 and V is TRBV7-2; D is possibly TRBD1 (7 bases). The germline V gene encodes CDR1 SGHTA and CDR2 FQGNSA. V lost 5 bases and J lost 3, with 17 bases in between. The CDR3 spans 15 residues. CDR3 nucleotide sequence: TGTGCCAGCAGCCCCGGAGGGGGACAGCACTACGAGCAGTACTTC. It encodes CASSPGGGQHYEQYF.

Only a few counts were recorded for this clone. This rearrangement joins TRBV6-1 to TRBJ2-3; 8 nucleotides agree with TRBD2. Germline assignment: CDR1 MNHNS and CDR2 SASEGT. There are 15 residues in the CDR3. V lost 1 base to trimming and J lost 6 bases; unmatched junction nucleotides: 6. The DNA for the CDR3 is TGTGCCAGCAGTGAAGGCGGACTAGCTGTTGATACGCAGTATTTT. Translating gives CASSEGGLAVDTQYF.

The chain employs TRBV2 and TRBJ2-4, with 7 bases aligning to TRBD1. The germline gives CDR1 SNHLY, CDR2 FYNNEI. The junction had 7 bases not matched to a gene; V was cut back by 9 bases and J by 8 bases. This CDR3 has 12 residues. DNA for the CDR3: TGTGCCAGTACAGGGGACGCGGACATTCAGTACTTC. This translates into CASTGDADIQYF.

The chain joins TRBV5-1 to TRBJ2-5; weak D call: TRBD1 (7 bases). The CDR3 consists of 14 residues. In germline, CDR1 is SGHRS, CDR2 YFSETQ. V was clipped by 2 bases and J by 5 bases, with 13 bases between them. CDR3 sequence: CASSFSGGRETQYF. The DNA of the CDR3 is TGCGCCAGCAGCTTTTCAGGGGGGCGGGAGACCCAGTACTTC.

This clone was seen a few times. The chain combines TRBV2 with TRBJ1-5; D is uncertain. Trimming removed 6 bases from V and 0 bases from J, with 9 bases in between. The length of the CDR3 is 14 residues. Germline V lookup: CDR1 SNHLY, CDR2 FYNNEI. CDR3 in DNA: TGTGCCAGCAGAGAGGTTCTTAGCAATCAGCCCCAGCATTTT. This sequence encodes CASREVLSNQPQHF.

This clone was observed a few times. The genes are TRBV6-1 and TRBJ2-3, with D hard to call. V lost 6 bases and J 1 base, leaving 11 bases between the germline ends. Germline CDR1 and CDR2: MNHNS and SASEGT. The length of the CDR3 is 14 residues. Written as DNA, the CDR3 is TGTGCCAGCAGATACCTTGGGCGCACAGATACGCAGTATTTT. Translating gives CASRYLGRTDTQYF.

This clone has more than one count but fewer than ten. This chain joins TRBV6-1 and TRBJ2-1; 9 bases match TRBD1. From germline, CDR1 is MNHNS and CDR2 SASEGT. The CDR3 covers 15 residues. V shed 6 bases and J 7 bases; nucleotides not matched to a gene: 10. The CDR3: CASRPGTGSRNEQFF. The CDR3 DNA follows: TGTGCCAGCAGGCCCGGGACAGGGTCTAGGAATGAGCAGTTCTTC.

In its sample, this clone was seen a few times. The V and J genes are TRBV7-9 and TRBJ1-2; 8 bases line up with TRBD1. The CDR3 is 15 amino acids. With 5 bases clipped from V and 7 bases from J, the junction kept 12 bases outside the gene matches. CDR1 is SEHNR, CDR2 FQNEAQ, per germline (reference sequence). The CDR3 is CASSPRDRGAGGYTF. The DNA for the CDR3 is TGTGCCAGCAGCCCCAGAGACAGGGGTGCGGGTGGCTACACCTTC.

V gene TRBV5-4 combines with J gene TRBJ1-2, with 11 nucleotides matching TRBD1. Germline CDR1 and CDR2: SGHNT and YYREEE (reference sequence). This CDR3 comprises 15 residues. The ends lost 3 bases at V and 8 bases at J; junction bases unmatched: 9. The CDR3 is CASSSVSDRGLGYTF. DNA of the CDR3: TGTGCCAGCAGCTCTGTTTCGGACAGGGGGCTCGGCTACACCTTC.

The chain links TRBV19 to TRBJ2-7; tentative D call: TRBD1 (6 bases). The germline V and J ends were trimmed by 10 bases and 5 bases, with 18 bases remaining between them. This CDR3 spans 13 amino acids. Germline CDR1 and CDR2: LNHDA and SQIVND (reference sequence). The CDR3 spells CATSDSDRDEQYF. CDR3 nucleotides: TGTGCCACTTCGGACAGCGATCGGGACGAGCAGTACTTC.

In DNA, the CDR3 is TGTGCCAGCAGTCCCCTTAGCGGGAGAGCCAAAAACATTCAGTACTTC. Translation: CASSPLSGRAKNIQYF. The chain couples TRBV28 to TRBJ2-4; 9 bases match TRBD2. This CDR3 is built from 16 residues. V lost 5 bases, J lost 0 bases, and 5 bases stayed unmatched. Germline assignment: CDR1 MDHEN and CDR2 SYDVKM.